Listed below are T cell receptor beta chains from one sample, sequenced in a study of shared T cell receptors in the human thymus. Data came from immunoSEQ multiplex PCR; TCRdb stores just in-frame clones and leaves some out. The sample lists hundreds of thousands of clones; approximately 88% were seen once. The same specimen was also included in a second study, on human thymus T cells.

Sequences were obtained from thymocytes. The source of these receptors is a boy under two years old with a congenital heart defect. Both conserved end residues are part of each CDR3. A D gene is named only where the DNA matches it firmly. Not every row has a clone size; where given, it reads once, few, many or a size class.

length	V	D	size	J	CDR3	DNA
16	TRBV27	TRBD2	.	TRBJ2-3	CASSCLAEPDTDTQYF	TGTGCCAGCAGTTGCCTAGCGGAACCAGACACAGATACGCAGTATTTT
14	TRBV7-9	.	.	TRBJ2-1	CASSGETEYNEQFF	TGTGCCAGCAGCGGAGAGACGGAATACAATGAGCAGTTCTTC
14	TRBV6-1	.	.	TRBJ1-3	CASSDSWSGNTIYF	TGTGCCAGCAGTGATAGCTGGTCTGGAAACACCATATATTTT
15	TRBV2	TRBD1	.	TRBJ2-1	CASSLGQGDSNEQFF	TGTGCCAGCAGTCTTGGACAGGGAGACTCCAATGAGCAGTTCTTC
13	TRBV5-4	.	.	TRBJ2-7	CASSLGGSLEQYF	TGTGCCAGCAGCTTGGGTGGTAGCCTCGAGCAGTACTTC
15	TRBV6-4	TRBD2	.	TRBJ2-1	CASSGTSGRRHEQFF	TGTGCCAGCAGCGGGACTAGCGGGAGACGTCATGAGCAGTTCTTC
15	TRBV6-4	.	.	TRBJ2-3	CASRARGTPRDTQYF	TGTGCCAGCAGAGCTCGCGGGACTCCGAGGGATACGCAGTATTTT
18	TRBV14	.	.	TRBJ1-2	CASSQGSVLYRVSGGYTF	TGTGCCAGCAGCCAAGGTTCGGTCCTGTACAGGGTCAGTGGCGGCTACACCTTC
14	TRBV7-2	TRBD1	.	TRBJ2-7	CASSYRTGSYEQYF	TGTGCCAGCAGCTACAGGACAGGGTCCTACGAGCAGTACTTC
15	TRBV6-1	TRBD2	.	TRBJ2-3	CASSSLAGPTDTQYF	TGTGCCAGCAGCTCACTAGCGGGACCTACAGATACGCAGTATTTT
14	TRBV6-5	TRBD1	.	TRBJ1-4	CASRGQGRREKLFF	TGTGCCAGCAGAGGACAGGGGAGGCGTGAAAAACTGTTTTTT
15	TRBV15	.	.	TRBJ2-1	CATSDSGPFAHEQFF	TGTGCCACCAGTGATTCGGGTCCCTTCGCCCATGAGCAGTTCTTC
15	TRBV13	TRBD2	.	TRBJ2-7	CASSQGLARSYEQYF	TGTGCCAGCAGCCAAGGACTAGCGAGATCCTACGAGCAGTACTTC
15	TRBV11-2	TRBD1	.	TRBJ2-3	CASSVLLQGTDTQYF	TGTGCCAGCAGCGTACTCTTACAGGGGACAGATACGCAGTATTTT
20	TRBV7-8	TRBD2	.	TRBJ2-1	CASSCQIGTSGRAPWNEQFF	TGTGCCAGCAGCTGCCAGATCGGGACTAGCGGGAGGGCGCCGTGGAATGAGCAGTTCTTC
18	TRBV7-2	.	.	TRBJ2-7	CASSFPIAHRGAPSEQYF	TGTGCCAGCAGCTTCCCAATAGCTCATCGGGGGGCGCCCTCCGAGCAGTACTTC
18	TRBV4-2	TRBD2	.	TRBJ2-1	CASSQEASRGRDYNEQFF	TGTGCCAGCAGCCAAGAGGCGTCACGCGGGAGGGACTACAATGAGCAGTTCTTC
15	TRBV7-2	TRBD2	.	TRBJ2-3	CASSSQMGGRDTQYF	TGTGCCAGCAGCTCCCAAATGGGAGGGCGGGATACGCAGTATTTT
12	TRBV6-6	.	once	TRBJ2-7	CASSHPRDEQYF	TGTGCCAGCAGCCACCCCAGGGACGAGCAGTACTTC
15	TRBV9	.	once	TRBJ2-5	CASSGRGLLQETQYF	TGTGCCAGCAGCGGGAGAGGGCTCCTCCAAGAGACCCAGTACTTC
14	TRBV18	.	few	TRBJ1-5	CASSPGRARMAQHF	TGTGCCAGCTCACCAGGGCGGGCAAGGATGGCCCAGCATTTT
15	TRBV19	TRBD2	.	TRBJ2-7	CASSRSGSDYYEQYF	TGTGCCAGTAGTAGAAGCGGGAGCGATTACTACGAGCAGTACTTC
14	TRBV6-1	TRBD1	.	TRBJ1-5	CASSATGPNQPQHF	TGTGCCAGCAGTGCGACAGGGCCCAATCAGCCCCAGCATTTT
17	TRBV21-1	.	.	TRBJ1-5	CASSKSSGAGECQPQHF	TGTGCCAGCAGCAAATCGTCTGGGGCAGGGGAATGTCAGCCCCAGCATTTT
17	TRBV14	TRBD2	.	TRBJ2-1	CASSQEGTSGRCNEQFF	TGTGCCAGCAGCCAAGAAGGGACTAGCGGGAGGTGCAATGAGCAGTTCTTC
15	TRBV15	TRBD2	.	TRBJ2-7	CATSRILAGVREQYF	TGTGCCACCAGCAGAATACTAGCGGGAGTGAGAGAGCAGTACTTC
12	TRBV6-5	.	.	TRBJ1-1	CASSVPHRWAFF	TGTGCCAGCAGTGTTCCTCACAGGTGGGCTTTCTTT
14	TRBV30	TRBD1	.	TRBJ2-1	CAWSLGTGENEQFF	TGTGCCTGGAGTCTCGGGACAGGGGAAAATGAGCAGTTCTTC
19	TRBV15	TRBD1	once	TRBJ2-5	CATSSSRPPRDRGKETQYF	TGTGCCACCAGCAGCTCCCGCCCCCCCCGGGACAGGGGTAAGGAGACCCAGTACTTC
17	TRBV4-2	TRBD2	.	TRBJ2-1	CASSQDQAGGSYNEQFF	TGTGCCAGCAGCCAAGACCAAGCGGGAGGGTCCTACAATGAGCAGTTCTTC
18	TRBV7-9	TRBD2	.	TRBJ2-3	CASSLAQRTSPRTDTQYF	TGTGCCAGCAGCTTAGCGCAGAGGACTAGCCCACGCACAGATACGCAGTATTTT
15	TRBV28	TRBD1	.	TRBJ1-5	CASSFSGTDNQPQHF	TGTGCCAGCAGTTTTTCCGGGACAGACAATCAGCCCCAGCATTTT
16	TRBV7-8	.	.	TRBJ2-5	CASSSPFRGPQETQYF	TGTGCCAGCAGCTCGCCCTTCAGGGGCCCACAAGAGACCCAGTACTTC
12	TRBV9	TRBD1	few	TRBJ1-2	CASSPGQGGYTF	TGTGCCAGCAGCCCCGGACAGGGTGGCTACACCTTC
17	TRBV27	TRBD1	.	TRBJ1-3	CASSLSGQEVDGNTIYF	TGTGCCAGCAGTTTAAGTGGACAGGAGGTGGATGGAAACACCATATATTTT
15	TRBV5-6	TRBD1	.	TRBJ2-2	CATTFRTGGTGELFF	TGTGCCACCACCTTTCGGACAGGGGGCACCGGGGAGCTGTTTTTT
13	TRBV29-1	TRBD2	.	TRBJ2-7	CSVLSGTFAEQYF	TGCAGCGTACTTAGCGGGACCTTTGCCGAGCAGTACTTC
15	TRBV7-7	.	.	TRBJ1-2	CASSLVDQGLYGYTF	TGTGCTAGCAGCTTAGTGGACCAGGGACTCTATGGCTACACCTTC
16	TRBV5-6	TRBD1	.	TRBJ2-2	CASSSWTGINTGELFF	TGTGCCAGCAGCTCCTGGACAGGGATAAACACCGGGGAGCTGTTTTTT
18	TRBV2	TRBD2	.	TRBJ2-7	CASSEALPGREGSYEQYF	TGTGCCAGCAGTGAAGCGCTTCCGGGCAGGGAGGGCTCCTACGAGCAGTACTTC
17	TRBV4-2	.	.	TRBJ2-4	CASSQDSAERWKNIQYF	TGTGCCAGCAGCCAGGACAGTGCTGAACGGTGGAAAAACATTCAGTACTTC
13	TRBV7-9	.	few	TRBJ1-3	CASRLGRENTIYF	TGTGCCAGCAGGCTGGGGCGGGAGAACACCATATATTTT